These T cell receptor beta chains were read from a single sample in a study of graft-versus-host responses after intestinal transplantation. Produced via immunoSEQ multiplex PCR; TCRdb's table is partial and in-frame only. The repertoire holds around 23,000 clones, with 90% to 95% as singletons. The source material was PBMCs, sampled 30 days after intestinal transplant. The receptors stem from a human patient who received an intestinal transplant, so some T cells may come from the graft donor. Both conserved end residues are part of each CDR3. A D gene is named only where the DNA matches it firmly. Only some rows state a clone size, as once, few, many or a class for expanded clones.

V	J	D	size	length	CDR3	DNA
TRBV28	TRBJ1-5	.	.	16	CASRSMDSYSNQPQHF	TGTGCCAGCAGGTCCATGGACAGTTATAGCAATCAGCCCCAGCATTTT
TRBV10-3	TRBJ1-1	.	.	13	CARQLGFDTEAFF	TGTGCCAGACAATTGGGTTTCGACACTGAAGCTTTCTTT
TRBV5-1	TRBJ2-7	.	.	14	CASSFPGPSYEQYF	TGCGCCAGCAGCTTCCCGGGACCTTCGTACGAGCAGTACTTC
TRBV12-2	TRBJ2-1	.	.	14	CASRLAEGCNEQFF	TGTGCAAGTCGCTTAGCGGAGGGCTGCAATGAGCAGTTCTTC
TRBV15	TRBJ1-5	TRBD1	.	14	CATSRGTGDQPQHF	TGTGCCACCAGCAGAGGGACAGGGGATCAGCCCCAGCATTTT
TRBV18	TRBJ2-2	.	once	16	CASSPWTAANTGELFF	TGTGCCAGCTCACCTTGGACAGCCGCGAACACCGGGGAGCTGTTTTTT
TRBV18	TRBJ2-1	.	.	15	CASSPLGCQRNEQFF	TGTGCCAGCTCACCACTGGGGTGTCAGCGCAATGAGCAGTTCTTC
TRBV5-6	TRBJ1-2	TRBD1	.	16	CASSFFPRDRADGYTF	TGTGCCAGCAGCTTCTTTCCCCGGGACAGGGCGGATGGCTACACCTTC
TRBV5-1	TRBJ2-7	TRBD2	.	14	CASSFGEGLYEQYF	TGCGCCAGCAGCTTCGGGGAGGGTTTGTACGAGCAGTACTTC
TRBV19	TRBJ2-2	.	.	15	CASSPGALNTGELFF	TGTGCCAGTAGTCCCGGGGCATTGAACACCGGGGAGCTGTTTTTT
TRBV5-1	TRBJ2-6	.	.	15	CASSSSHPGANVLTF	TGCGCCAGCAGCTCTTCCCACCCTGGGGCCAACGTCCTGACTTTC
TRBV9	TRBJ1-3	.	.	19	CASSPRTQGSTLSGNTIYF	TGTGCCAGCAGCCCAAGAACACAGGGTTCCACTCTCTCTGGAAACACCATATATTTT
TRBV27	TRBJ2-7	TRBD2	.	13	CASRVAGGYEQYF	TGTGCCAGCAGGGTGGCCGGGGGGTACGAGCAGTACTTC
TRBV28	TRBJ1-2	.	once	12	CASSFPRREETF	TGTGCCAGCAGTTTTCCCCGCAGGGAGGAAACCTTC
TRBV6-1	TRBJ2-7	TRBD1	.	15	CASSGRRTGPYEQYF	TGTGCCAGCAGTGGCCGGAGGACAGGCCCCTACGAGCAGTACTTC
TRBV6-5	TRBJ2-1	TRBD2	once	14	CASTLASGNNEQFF	TGTGCCAGCACCTTGGCTAGCGGGAACAATGAGCAGTTCTTC
TRBV25-1	TRBJ1-1	.	.	12	CASSEMNTEAFF	TGTGCCAGCAGCGAAATGAACACTGAAGCTTTCTTT
TRBV12-5	TRBJ2-2	TRBD2	.	18	CASALTFTLAGNTGELFF	TGTGCTAGTGCCCTCACTTTTACACTAGCGGGAAACACCGGGGAGCTGTTTTTT
TRBV6-6	TRBJ2-5	.	.	13	CASSFGPPETQYF	TGTGCCAGCAGTTTTGGGCCCCCAGAGACCCAGTACTTC
TRBV5-1	TRBJ2-3	.	once	15	CASSLDTRKADTQYF	TGCGCCAGCAGCTTGGATACCCGAAAGGCAGATACGCAGTATTTT
TRBV11-2	TRBJ2-1	TRBD1	.	16	CASSDRDRDFYNEQFF	TGTGCCAGCAGCGACCGGGACAGGGATTTCTACAATGAGCAGTTCTTC
TRBV5-1	TRBJ2-7	.	.	15	CASSPKGGNENEQYF	TGCGCCAGCAGCCCTAAGGGGGGGAACGAAAACGAGCAGTACTTC
TRBV19	TRBJ2-5	TRBD2	.	16	CASSSRLAGYQETQYF	TGTGCCAGTAGTTCCCGACTAGCGGGGTACCAAGAGACCCAGTACTTC
TRBV18	TRBJ2-2	TRBD2	.	15	CASSSGGPDTGELFF	TGTGCCAGCTCTAGCGGGGGCCCCGACACCGGGGAGCTGTTTTTT
TRBV7-9	TRBJ2-2	.	.	14	CASAGTLNTGELFF	TGTGCCAGCGCCGGGACTCTGAACACCGGGGAGCTGTTTTTT
TRBV6-5	TRBJ2-7	TRBD2	.	14	CASSYKGGDYEQYF	TGTGCCAGCAGTTACAAGGGAGGGGACTACGAGCAGTACTTC
TRBV7-9	TRBJ2-6	.	.	12	CASSLEQDRLTF	TGTGCCAGCAGCTTAGAGCAGGACCGCCTGACTTTC
TRBV27	TRBJ1-2	.	.	14	CASSLAGANYGYTF	TGTGCCAGCAGTTTAGCAGGGGCCAACTATGGCTACACCTTC
TRBV11-2	TRBJ1-2	.	.	16	CASSFTPQGWAGGYTF	TGTGCCAGCAGCTTTACCCCCCAGGGATGGGCCGGAGGCTACACCTTC
TRBV19	TRBJ1-1	.	.	14	CASSMRAPDTEAFF	TGTGCCAGTAGTATGAGGGCGCCGGACACTGAAGCTTTCTTT
TRBV5-1	TRBJ2-2	TRBD1	.	17	CASSLTIGQGDTGELFF	TGCGCCAGCAGCTTGACGATCGGACAGGGTGATACCGGGGAGCTGTTTTTT
TRBV29-1	TRBJ1-1	.	.	12	CSVRGGATEAFF	TGCAGCGTGCGAGGGGGGGCGACTGAAGCTTTCTTT
TRBV15	TRBJ1-4	TRBD1	.	14	CATKTGTGYEKLFF	TGTGCCACCAAGACCGGGACAGGGTATGAAAAACTGTTTTTT
TRBV20-1	TRBJ2-3	.	.	11	CSAITRGSGYF	TGCAGTGCTATCACCCGGGGATCCGGGTATTTT
TRBV6-6	TRBJ1-1	.	.	10	CASSGREAFF	TGTGCCAGCAGTGGCAGAGAAGCTTTCTTT
TRBV19	TRBJ1-1	.	.	14	CASSIQLSHTEAFF	TGTGCCAGTAGTATCCAGCTTTCGCACACTGAAGCTTTCTTT
TRBV5-1	TRBJ2-7	TRBD2	.	16	CASSASGTSGSYEQYF	TGCGCCAGCAGCGCCTCCGGGACTAGCGGGAGTTACGAGCAGTACTTC
TRBV30	TRBJ1-4	.	.	14	CAWSGPGLIEKLFF	TGTGCCTGGAGTGGCCCGGGACTTATAGAAAAACTGTTTTTT
TRBV25-1	TRBJ1-5	TRBD1	.	15	CASSEGGTGAQPQHF	TGTGCCAGCAGTGAAGGAGGGACAGGTGCCCAGCCCCAGCATTTT
TRBV4-3	TRBJ1-5	.	.	15	CASSQDIGVNQPQHF	TGCGCCAGCAGCCAAGATATTGGGGTCAATCAGCCCCAGCATTTT
TRBV11-2	TRBJ1-4	.	.	13	CASSLAGQLETVF	TGTGCCAGCAGCTTAGCCGGCCAGTTGGAAACTGTTTTT
TRBV6-4	TRBJ1-4	.	.	14	CASTKGRIGEKLFF	TGTGCCAGCACCAAGGGGAGAATAGGAGAAAAACTGTTTTTT